The T cell receptor (beta chain) under discussion was sequenced for a study of PD-1 blockade in classical Hodgkin lymphoma. Findings and caveats of the study: Baseline diversity in complete responders resembled that of newly diagnosed patients. Reports indicated that newly diagnosed patients had lower baseline TCR diversity than healthy donors did.

A remark on this clone: Its matching antigen is unknown.

Data came from immunoSEQ multiplex PCR; TCRdb stores just in-frame clones and leaves some out. Of over 11,000 clones listed, under 80% are singletons. The V gene's germline CDR1 is SNHLY and CDR2 FYNNEI. The CDR3 runs 15 residues. V shed 6 bases and J 2 bases; nucleotides not matched to a gene: 4. Brentuximab vedotin exposure varied, and every patient relapsed after autologous stem cell transplantation. The TCR sequence derives from a human donor with classical Hodgkin lymphoma. This chain joins TRBV2 and TRBJ2-1; 10 bases align to TRBD1. The material was peripheral blood mononuclear cells (PBMCs), obtained before the second cycle of nivolumab. The CDR3 DNA reads TGTGCCAGCAGAGCCGGGACAGGGGCCTACAATGAGCAGTTCTTC. It codes for CASRAGTGAYNEQFF.